Listed below are T cell receptor beta chains from one sample, sequenced in a study of cytomegalovirus exposure and HLA in healthy donors. The data were produced by immunoSEQ multiplex PCR, yet TCRdb's version contains in-frame clones alone and is incomplete. This sample has roughly 97,000 clones, with about 80% found just once. The sample taken for sequencing was PBMCs. The receptors shown here come from a man between 60 and 75 years old in good health and CMV-seropositive. CDR3s include the opening cysteine and the closing phenylalanine or tryptophan. The D gene is left open where the match is weak. The size field is filled for only some rows; it gives once, few, many or a size class.

clone_size | j_call | v_call | d_call | cdr3_length | cdr3_aa | cdr3_nt
. | TRBJ2-7 | TRBV5-5 | . | 11 | CASSPSYEQYF | TGTGCCAGCAGCCCCAGCTACGAGCAGTACTTC
. | TRBJ2-6 | TRBV5-1 | . | 15 | CASSLDRAGANVLTF | TGCGCCAGCAGCTTGGACAGGGCTGGGGCCAACGTCCTGACTTTC
. | TRBJ1-2 | TRBV10-1 | TRBD1 | 15 | CASSRDRVPNYGYTF | TGCGCCAGCAGTCGCGACAGGGTCCCTAACTATGGCTACACCTTC
. | TRBJ2-1 | TRBV2 | TRBD2 | 16 | CASSDSRGGFYNEQFF | TGTGCCAGCAGTGACTCGCGGGGGGGCTTCTACAATGAGCAGTTCTTC
. | TRBJ2-7 | TRBV12-5 | TRBD1 | 15 | CASGSIRTGGNEQYF | TGTGCTAGTGGTTCCATCCGGACAGGGGGTAACGAGCAGTACTTC
. | TRBJ1-6 | TRBV28 | . | 14 | CASSLRDYNSPLHF | TGTGCCAGCAGTTTAAGGGACTACAATTCACCCCTCCACTTT
few | TRBJ1-2 | TRBV5-6 | TRBD1 | 14 | CASGLPQGASGYTF | TGTGCCAGCGGATTGCCCCAGGGGGCAAGTGGCTACACCTTC
. | TRBJ1-2 | TRBV10-3 | TRBD1 | 14 | CAISAGTGGAGYTF | TGTGCCATCAGTGCCGGGACAGGGGGGGCTGGCTACACCTTC
. | TRBJ1-1 | TRBV6-5 | TRBD1 | 13 | CASSYTGGRRAFF | TGTGCCAGCTCTTATACAGGGGGCCGTAGGGCTTTCTTT
medium-sized | TRBJ2-5 | TRBV4-2 | TRBD2 | 15 | CASSQERGGQETQYF | TGTGCCAGCAGCCAAGAGCGGGGGGGCCAAGAGACCCAGTACTTC
. | TRBJ2-1 | TRBV6-5 | . | 16 | CASSYGGGGSYNEQFF | TGTGCCAGCAGTTACGGGGGGGGCGGGTCCTACAATGAGCAGTTCTTC
. | TRBJ2-7 | TRBV19 | . | 14 | CASSRAGPNQEQYF | TGTGCCAGTAGTAGGGCAGGCCCGAATCAGGAGCAGTACTTC
once | TRBJ2-5 | TRBV27 | . | 12 | CAKPLGTETQYF | TGTGCCAAACCCCTAGGTACGGAGACCCAGTACTTC
. | TRBJ1-3 | TRBV11-1 | TRBD1 | 15 | CASRLGTASGNTIYF | TGTGCCAGCAGACTCGGGACAGCCTCTGGAAACACCATATATTTT
. | TRBJ1-2 | TRBV5-1 | TRBD1 | 14 | CASSFPGQSYGYTF | TGCGCCAGCAGCTTTCCGGGACAGTCCTATGGCTACACCTTC
. | TRBJ2-5 | TRBV5-4 | TRBD2 | 17 | CASSTGLAGGPGETQYF | TGTGCCAGCAGCACCGGACTAGCGGGGGGGCCGGGGGAGACCCAGTACTTC
. | TRBJ2-5 | TRBV5-6 | TRBD2 | 16 | CASSLALAEPQETQYF | TGTGCCAGCAGCTTGGCCCTAGCGGAGCCACAAGAGACCCAGTACTTC
. | TRBJ1-6 | TRBV2 | . | 16 | CASSEAGGALNSPLHF | TGTGCCAGCAGTGAAGCGGGGGGGGCGCTGAATTCACCCCTCCACTTT
. | TRBJ2-1 | TRBV7-6 | TRBD2 | 20 | CASSLAPLASGGASDNEQFF | TGTGCCAGCAGCTTAGCGCCTTTGGCTAGCGGGGGGGCCAGCGACAATGAGCAGTTCTTC
. | TRBJ2-7 | TRBV7-6 | TRBD2 | 16 | CASSFGGGGSNYEQYF | TGTGCCAGCAGCTTTGGCGGCGGGGGGTCGAATTACGAGCAGTACTTC
few | TRBJ1-3 | TRBV19 | TRBD1 | 15 | CASVRDRVSGNTIYF | TGTGCCAGCGTTAGGGACAGGGTGTCCGGAAACACCATATATTTT
many | TRBJ2-4 | TRBV7-9 | . | 16 | CASSLGTGGGGNIQYF | TGTGCCAGCAGCTTAGGAACAGGGGGGGGAGGAAACATTCAGTACTTC
. | TRBJ1-1 | TRBV6-5 | TRBD1 | 13 | CASSDRGNTEAFF | TGTGCCAGCAGTGACAGGGGAAACACTGAAGCTTTCTTT
. | TRBJ1-5 | TRBV19 | . | 15 | CASSIGTRGHQPQHF | TGTGCCAGTAGTATAGGAACCAGGGGCCATCAGCCCCAGCATTTT
. | TRBJ2-7 | TRBV19 | . | 13 | CASSVQVSYEQYF | TGTGCCAGTAGTGTACAGGTCTCCTACGAGCAGTACTTC
. | TRBJ1-3 | TRBV18 | TRBD1 | 14 | CASSRTGEGNTIYF | TGTGCCAGCTCAAGGACAGGAGAAGGAAACACCATATATTTT
. | TRBJ2-5 | TRBV20-1 | . | 11 | CSALARETQYF | TGCAGTGCTTTGGCTAGGGAGACCCAGTACTTC
. | TRBJ1-5 | TRBV5-1 | . | 15 | CASSLAGVSNQPQHF | TGCGCCAGCAGCTTGGCAGGGGTAAGCAATCAGCCCCAGCATTTT
. | TRBJ1-1 | TRBV19 | . | 12 | CASKRQTAEAFF | TGTGCCAGTAAGCGGCAGACGGCTGAAGCTTTCTTT
. | TRBJ1-1 | TRBV7-2 | . | 15 | CASSLPGLENTEAFF | TGTGCCAGCAGCTTGCCAGGGTTGGAGAACACTGAAGCTTTCTTT
once | TRBJ1-2 | TRBV15 | . | 14 | CATSSNRDANGYTF | TGTGCCACCAGCAGTAACAGGGACGCTAATGGCTACACCTTC
once | TRBJ2-7 | TRBV30 | . | 13 | CAWGKWESYEQYF | TGTGCCTGGGGTAAGTGGGAGTCCTACGAGCAGTACTTC
. | TRBJ1-6 | TRBV10-2 | . | 16 | CASSVSQGRSNSPLHF | TGCGCCAGCAGTGTATCCCAAGGCAGGTCTAATTCACCCCTCCACTTT
. | TRBJ1-1 | TRBV18 | . | 14 | CASSAQGMNTEAFF | TGTGCCAGCTCCGCCCAGGGGATGAACACTGAAGCTTTCTTT
. | TRBJ2-7 | TRBV2 | . | 13 | CASSGTSSYEQYF | TGTGCCAGCAGTGGGACATCTTCCTACGAGCAGTACTTC
. | TRBJ1-5 | TRBV11-2 | TRBD1 | 16 | CASSLGDRGANQPQHF | TGTGCCAGCAGCTTAGGGGACAGGGGGGCCAATCAGCCCCAGCATTTT
. | TRBJ2-1 | TRBV5-1 | . | 14 | CASSLDSQNNEQFF | TGCGCCAGCAGCTTGGATTCTCAGAACAATGAGCAGTTCTTC
few | TRBJ2-1 | TRBV5-6 | TRBD2 | 15 | CASSVGGGSYNEQFF | TGTGCCAGCAGCGTGGGGGGGGGCTCCTACAATGAGCAGTTCTTC
. | TRBJ1-3 | TRBV7-6 | TRBD1 | 15 | CASSSQGGGGNTIYF | TGTGCCAGCAGCTCACAGGGGGGAGGCGGAAACACCATATATTTT
. | TRBJ2-1 | TRBV27 | TRBD2 | 15 | CASSTGLAGYNEQFF | TGTGCCAGCAGTACCGGACTAGCGGGCTACAATGAGCAGTTCTTC
. | TRBJ1-3 | TRBV25-1 | TRBD1 | 16 | CASSRHGGTDGNTIYF | TGTGCCAGCAGTAGACATGGGGGGACAGACGGAAACACCATATATTTT
. | TRBJ2-1 | TRBV6-6 | TRBD1 | 16 | CASTLPGTGSYNEQFF | TGTGCCAGCACCCTTCCCGGGACAGGGAGCTACAATGAGCAGTTCTTC
. | TRBJ2-5 | TRBV5-1 | TRBD2 | 15 | CASSYPAGGQETQYF | TGCGCCAGCAGCTACCCAGCGGGGGGCCAAGAGACCCAGTACTTC
. | TRBJ2-7 | TRBV18 | TRBD1 | 14 | CASSSWDRGREQYF | TGTGCCAGCTCAAGCTGGGACAGGGGGCGCGAGCAGTACTTC
once | TRBJ1-2 | TRBV28 | TRBD1 | 15 | CASSSGQAMGYGYTF | TGTGCCAGCAGTTCGGGACAGGCGATGGGCTATGGCTACACCTTC
once | TRBJ1-2 | TRBV7-2 | . | 13 | CASSSTGRFGYTF | TGTGCCAGCAGCTCAACAGGTAGATTTGGCTACACCTTC
. | TRBJ2-1 | TRBV11-2 | . | 15 | CASNTGTTGYNEQFF | TGTGCCAGCAACACCGGGACAACCGGATACAATGAGCAGTTCTTC
. | TRBJ2-3 | TRBV9 | TRBD2 | 23 | CASSVVALGGEWRGASSTDTQYF | TGTGCCAGCAGCGTAGTCGCCTTAGGGGGAGAATGGCGGGGGGCTTCAAGCACAGATACGCAGTATTTT